A single sample is the source of the 2 T cell receptor beta chains below, sequenced in a study of OX40 agonist ivuxolimab in advanced cancers. The table came from immunoSEQ multiplex PCR; TCRdb's copy has only in-frame clones and leaves some out. The sample holds 70,000 or so clones; about four fifths are singletons and the top ten take 1.1%. This sample comprised CD4+ or CD8+ T cells sorted from blood, obtained in a trial of the OX40 agonist ivuxolimab. The receptors come from an adult with an advanced solid tumor such as melanoma, head and neck, liver or kidney cancer.

The gene calls are TRBV7-2 and TRBJ1-4; D uncertain. V was pared by 4 bases and J by 5 bases, with 5 bases between. This CDR3 has 12 residues. CDR1 and CDR2 from the germline V gene are SGHTA and FQGNSA. This CDR3 is CASSSENEKLFF. CDR3 sequence (DNA): TGTGCCAGCAGCTCCGAGAATGAAAAACTGTTTTTT. The complete variable domain, with remaining parts taken from reference TRBV7-2 and TRBJ1-4, reads GAGVSQSPSNKVTEKGKDVELRCDPISGHTALYWYRQSLGQGLEFLIYFQGNSAPDKSGLPSDRFSAERTGGSVSTLTIQRTQQEDSAVYLCASSSENEKLFFGSGTQLSVL.

The chain is built from TRBV15 and TRBJ1-3, with D possibly matching TRBD1 (6 bases). The CDR3 spans 14 residues. Trimming left V 10 bases short and J 0 bases short, with 13 bases between. Germline CDR1 reads LNHNV; CDR2 reads YYDKDF (reference sequence). The DNA of the CDR3 is TGTGCCAGTCGGGACACTCGCTCTGGAAACACCATATATTTT. Translated: CASRDTRSGNTIYF.